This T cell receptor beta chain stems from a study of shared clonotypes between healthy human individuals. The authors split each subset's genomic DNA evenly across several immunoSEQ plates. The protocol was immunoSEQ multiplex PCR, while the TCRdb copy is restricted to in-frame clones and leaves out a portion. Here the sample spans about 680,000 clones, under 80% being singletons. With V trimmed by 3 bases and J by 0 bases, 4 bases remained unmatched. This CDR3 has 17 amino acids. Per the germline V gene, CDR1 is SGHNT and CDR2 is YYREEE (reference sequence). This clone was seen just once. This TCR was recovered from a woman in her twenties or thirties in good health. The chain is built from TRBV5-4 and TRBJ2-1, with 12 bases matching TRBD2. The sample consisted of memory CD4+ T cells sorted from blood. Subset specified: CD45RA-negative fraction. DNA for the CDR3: TGTGCCAGCAGCTGGGCGGGACTAGCGGGCTCCTACAATGAGCAGTTCTTC. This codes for CASSWAGLAGSYNEQFF.